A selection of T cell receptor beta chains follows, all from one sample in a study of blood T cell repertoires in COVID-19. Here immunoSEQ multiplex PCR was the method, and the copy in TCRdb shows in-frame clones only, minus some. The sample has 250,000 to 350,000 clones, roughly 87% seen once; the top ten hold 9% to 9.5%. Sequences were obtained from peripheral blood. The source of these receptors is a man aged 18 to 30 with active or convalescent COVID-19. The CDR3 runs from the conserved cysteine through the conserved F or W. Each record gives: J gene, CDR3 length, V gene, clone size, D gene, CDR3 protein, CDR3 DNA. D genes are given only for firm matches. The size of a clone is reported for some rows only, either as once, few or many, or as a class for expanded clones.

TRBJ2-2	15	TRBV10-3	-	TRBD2	CAIGGGSGNTGELFF	TGTGCCATCGGGGGGGGGAGCGGAAACACCGGGGAGCTGTTTTTT
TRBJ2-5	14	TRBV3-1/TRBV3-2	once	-	CASSLTGVRETQYF	TGTGCCAGCAGCCTTACCGGGGTCCGGGAGACCCAGTACTTC
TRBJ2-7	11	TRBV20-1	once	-	CSAPQGYEQYF	TGCAGTGCTCCACAGGGCTACGAGCAGTACTTC
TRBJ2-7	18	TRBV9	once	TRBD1	CASSVGILLGTGNDEQYF	TGTGCCAGCAGCGTAGGAATTCTTCTAGGGACAGGGAACGACGAGCAGTACTTC
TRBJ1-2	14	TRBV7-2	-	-	CASRPNRVTHGYTF	TGTGCCAGCAGACCAAACAGGGTCACTCATGGCTACACCTTC
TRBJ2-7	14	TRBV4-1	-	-	CASSQGGTYYEQYF	TGCGCCAGCAGCCAAGGCGGCACCTACTACGAGCAGTACTTC
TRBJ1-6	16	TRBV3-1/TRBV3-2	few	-	CASSRTVSSYNSPLHF	TGTGCCAGCAGCCGGACAGTCAGCTCCTATAATTCACCCCTCCACTTT
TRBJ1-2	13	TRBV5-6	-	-	CASSRRDGGVYTF	TGTGCCAGCAGCCGAAGGGATGGCGGGGTTTACACCTTC
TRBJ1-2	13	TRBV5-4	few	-	CASSLQGADGYTF	TGTGCCAGCAGCTTACAGGGAGCGGATGGCTACACCTTC
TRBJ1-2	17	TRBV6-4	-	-	CASSDPQHDRIGYGYTF	TGTGCCAGCAGTGACCCCCAACATGACAGGATCGGTTATGGCTACACCTTC
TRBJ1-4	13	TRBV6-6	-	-	CASSFVADEKLFF	TGTGCCAGCAGTTTTGTAGCAGATGAAAAACTGTTTTTT
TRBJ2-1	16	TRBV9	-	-	CASSVAGGPPYNEQFF	TGTGCCAGCAGCGTCGCCGGGGGGCCACCCTACAATGAGCAGTTCTTC
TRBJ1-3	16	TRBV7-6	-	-	CASSVNSRGSGNTIYF	TGTGCCAGCAGCGTTAACTCGCGGGGCTCTGGAAACACCATATATTTT
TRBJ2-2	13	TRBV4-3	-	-	CASRGLDTGELFF	TGCGCCAGCCGAGGGTTGGACACCGGGGAGCTGTTTTTT
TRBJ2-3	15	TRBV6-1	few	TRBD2	CASSEMSGGSDTQYF	TGTGCCAGCAGTGAAATGAGCGGGGGGTCAGATACGCAGTATTTT
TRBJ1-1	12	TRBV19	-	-	CASTEANTEAFF	TGTGCCAGTACTGAGGCGAACACTGAAGCTTTCTTT
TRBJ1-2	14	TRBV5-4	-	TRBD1	CASSGKGTGYGYTF	TGTGCCAGCAGCGGGAAAGGGACAGGCTATGGCTACACCTTC
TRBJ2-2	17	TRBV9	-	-	CASSEGRGLRCTGELFF	TGTGCCAGCAGCGAAGGGCGAGGGCTTCGGTGTACCGGGGAGCTGTTTTTT
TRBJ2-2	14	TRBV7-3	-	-	CASSLKQGGGELFF	TGTGCCAGCAGCTTAAAACAGGGTGGCGGGGAGCTGTTTTTT
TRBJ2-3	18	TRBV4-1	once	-	CASSQVSLPGAGADTQYF	TGCGCCAGCAGCCAAGTTTCGCTTCCTGGGGCCGGCGCAGATACGCAGTATTTT